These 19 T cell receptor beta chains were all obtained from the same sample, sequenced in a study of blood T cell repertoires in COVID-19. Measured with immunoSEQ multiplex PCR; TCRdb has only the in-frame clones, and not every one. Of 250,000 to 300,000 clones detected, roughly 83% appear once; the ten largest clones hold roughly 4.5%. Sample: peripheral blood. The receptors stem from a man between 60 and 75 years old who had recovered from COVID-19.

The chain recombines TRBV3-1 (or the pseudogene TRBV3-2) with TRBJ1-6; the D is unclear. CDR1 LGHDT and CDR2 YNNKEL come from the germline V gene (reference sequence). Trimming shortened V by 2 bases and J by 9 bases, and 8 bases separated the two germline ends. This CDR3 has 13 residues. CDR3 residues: CASSQQAGSPLHF. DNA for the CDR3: TGTGCCAGCAGCCAACAGGCGGGTTCACCCCTCCACTTT.

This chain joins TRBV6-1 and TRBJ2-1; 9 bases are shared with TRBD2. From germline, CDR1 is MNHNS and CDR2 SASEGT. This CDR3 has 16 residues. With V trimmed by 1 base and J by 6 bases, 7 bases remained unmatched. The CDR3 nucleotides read TGTGCCAGCAGTGAAGTCGGGCTAGCGGGGCGCAATGAGCAGTTCTTC. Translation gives CASSEVGLAGRNEQFF.

The chain's CDR3 is CASSVRDRGHPEAFF. The CDR3 DNA follows: TGTGCCAGCAGTGTTCGGGACAGGGGTCACCCGGAAGCTTTCTTT. V is TRBV21-1 and J is TRBJ1-1; the D segment call TRBD1 is taken from the table without a DNA check. TRBV21-1 is deemed a pseudogene. The CDR3 has 15 residues.

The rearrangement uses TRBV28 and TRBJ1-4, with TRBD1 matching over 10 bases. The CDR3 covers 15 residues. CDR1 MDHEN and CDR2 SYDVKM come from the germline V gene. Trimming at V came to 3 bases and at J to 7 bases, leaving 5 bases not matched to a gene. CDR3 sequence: CASSFGTGVREKLFF. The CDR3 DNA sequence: TGTGCCAGCAGTTTTGGGACAGGGGTTCGTGAAAAACTGTTTTTT.

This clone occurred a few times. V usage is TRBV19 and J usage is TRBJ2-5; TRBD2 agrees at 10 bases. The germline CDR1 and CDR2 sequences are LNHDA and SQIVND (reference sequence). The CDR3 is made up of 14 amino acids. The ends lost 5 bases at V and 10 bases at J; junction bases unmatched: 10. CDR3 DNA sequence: TGTGCCAGTAGTGTAGCGGGGGGCCAACAAGACCAGTACTTC. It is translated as CASSVAGGQQDQYF.

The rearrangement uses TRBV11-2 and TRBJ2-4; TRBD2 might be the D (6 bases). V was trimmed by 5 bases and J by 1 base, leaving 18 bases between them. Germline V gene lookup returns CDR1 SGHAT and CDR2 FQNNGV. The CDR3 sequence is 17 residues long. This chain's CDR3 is CASSNIGGRLAKNIQYF. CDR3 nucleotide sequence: TGTGCCAGCAGCAACATCGGGGGAAGGTTGGCCAAAAACATTCAGTACTTC.

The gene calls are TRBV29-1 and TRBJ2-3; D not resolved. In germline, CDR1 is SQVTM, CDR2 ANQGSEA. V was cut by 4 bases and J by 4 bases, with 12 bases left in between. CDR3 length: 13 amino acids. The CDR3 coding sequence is TGCAGCGTTGTTGCAGTCTTGGCAGATACGCAGTATTTT. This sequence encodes CSVVAVLADTQYF.

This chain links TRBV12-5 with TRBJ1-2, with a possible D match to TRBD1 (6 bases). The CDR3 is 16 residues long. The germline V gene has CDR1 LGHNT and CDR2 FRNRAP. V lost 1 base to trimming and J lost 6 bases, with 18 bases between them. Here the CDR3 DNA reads TGTGCTAGTGGTTTGGCCCGCCGGCCAGGGGACCATGGCTACACCTTC. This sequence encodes CASGLARRPGDHGYTF. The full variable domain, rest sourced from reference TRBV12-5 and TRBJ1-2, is DARVTQTPRHKVTEMGQEVTMRCQPILGHNTVFWYRQTMMQGLELLAYFRNRAPLDDSGMPKDRFSAEMPDATLATLKIQPSEPRDSAVYFCASGLARRPGDHGYTFGSGTRLTVV.

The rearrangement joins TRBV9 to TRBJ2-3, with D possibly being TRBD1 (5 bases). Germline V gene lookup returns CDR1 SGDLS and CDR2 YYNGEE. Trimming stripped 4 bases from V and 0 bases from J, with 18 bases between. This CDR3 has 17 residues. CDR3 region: CASSLAKQGHSTDTQYF. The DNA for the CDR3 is TGTGCCAGCAGCCTTGCTAAGCAGGGCCATAGCACAGATACGCAGTATTTT. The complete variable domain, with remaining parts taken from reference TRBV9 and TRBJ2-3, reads DSGVTQTPKHLITATGQRVTLRCSPRSGDLSVYWYQQSLDQGLQFLIQYYNGEERAKGNILERFSAQQFPDLHSELNLSSLELGDSALYFCASSLAKQGHSTDTQYFGPGTRLTVL.

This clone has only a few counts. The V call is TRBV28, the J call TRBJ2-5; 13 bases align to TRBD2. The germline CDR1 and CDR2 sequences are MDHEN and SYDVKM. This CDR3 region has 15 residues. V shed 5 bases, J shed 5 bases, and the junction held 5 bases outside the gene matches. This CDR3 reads CASSTPTSGGETQYF. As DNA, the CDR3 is TGTGCCAGCAGTACACCGACTAGCGGGGGGGAGACCCAGTACTTC.

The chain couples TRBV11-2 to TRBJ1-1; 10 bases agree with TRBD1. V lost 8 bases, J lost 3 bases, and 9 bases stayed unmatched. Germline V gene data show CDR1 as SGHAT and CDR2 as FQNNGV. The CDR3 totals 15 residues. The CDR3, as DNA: TGTGCCAGCTGCCGGGACAGGGGACGCTACACTGAAGCTTTCTTT. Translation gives CASCRDRGRYTEAFF.

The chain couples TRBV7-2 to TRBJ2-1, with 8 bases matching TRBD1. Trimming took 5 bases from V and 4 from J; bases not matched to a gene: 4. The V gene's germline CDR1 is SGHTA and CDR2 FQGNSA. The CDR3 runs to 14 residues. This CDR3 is CASSQGAGYNEQFF. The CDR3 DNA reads TGTGCCAGCAGCCAGGGGGCAGGGTACAATGAGCAGTTCTTC.

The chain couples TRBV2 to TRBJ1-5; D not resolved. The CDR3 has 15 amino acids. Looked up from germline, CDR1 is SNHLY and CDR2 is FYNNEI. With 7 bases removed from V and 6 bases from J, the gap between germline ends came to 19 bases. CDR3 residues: CASTYREEISQPQHF. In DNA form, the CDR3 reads TGTGCCAGCACCTACCGGGAAGAGATCTCTCAGCCCCAGCATTTT.

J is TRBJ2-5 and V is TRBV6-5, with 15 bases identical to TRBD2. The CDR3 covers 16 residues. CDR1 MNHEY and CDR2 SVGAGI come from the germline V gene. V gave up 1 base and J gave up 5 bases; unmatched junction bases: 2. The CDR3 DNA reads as TGTGCCAGCAGTTACTTCGGGACTAGCGGGGGGGAGACCCAGTACTTC. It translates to CASSYFGTSGGETQYF.

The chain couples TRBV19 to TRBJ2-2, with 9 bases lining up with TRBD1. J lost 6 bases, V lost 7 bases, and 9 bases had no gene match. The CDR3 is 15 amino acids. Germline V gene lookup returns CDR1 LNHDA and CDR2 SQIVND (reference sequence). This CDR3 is CASKIRTGAAGELFF. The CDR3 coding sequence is TGTGCCAGTAAAATCCGGACAGGGGCGGCCGGGGAGCTGTTTTTT.

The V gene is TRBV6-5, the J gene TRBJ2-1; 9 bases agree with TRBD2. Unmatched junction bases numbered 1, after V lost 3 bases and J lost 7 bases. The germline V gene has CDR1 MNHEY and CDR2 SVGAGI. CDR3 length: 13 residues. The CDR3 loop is CASSYLAGNEQFF. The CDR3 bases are TGTGCCAGCAGTTATCTAGCGGGGAATGAGCAGTTCTTC.

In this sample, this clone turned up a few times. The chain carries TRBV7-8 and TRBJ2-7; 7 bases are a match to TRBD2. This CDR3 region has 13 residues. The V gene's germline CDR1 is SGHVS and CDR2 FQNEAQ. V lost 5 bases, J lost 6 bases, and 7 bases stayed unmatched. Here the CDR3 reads CASSRAGGSEQYF. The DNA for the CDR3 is TGTGCCAGCAGCAGAGCCGGGGGGAGCGAGCAGTACTTC. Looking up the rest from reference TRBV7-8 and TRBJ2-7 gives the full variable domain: GAGVSQSPRYKVAKRGQDVALRCDPISGHVSLFWYQQALGQGPEFLTYFQNEAQLDKSGLPSDRFFAERPEGSVSTLKIQRTQQEDSAVYLCASSRAGGSEQYFGPGTRLTVT.

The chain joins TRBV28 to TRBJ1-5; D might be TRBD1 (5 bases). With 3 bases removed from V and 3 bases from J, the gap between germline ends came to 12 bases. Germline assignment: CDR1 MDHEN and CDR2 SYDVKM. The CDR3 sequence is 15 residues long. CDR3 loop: CASSLRRQPNQPQHF. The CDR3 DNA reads TGTGCCAGCAGTTTGCGTCGACAGCCCAATCAGCCCCAGCATTTT.

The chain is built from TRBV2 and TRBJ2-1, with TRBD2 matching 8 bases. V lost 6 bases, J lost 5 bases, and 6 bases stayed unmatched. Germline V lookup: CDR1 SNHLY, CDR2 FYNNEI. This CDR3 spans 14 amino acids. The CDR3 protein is CASRQGLGNNEQFF. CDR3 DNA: TGTGCCAGCAGACAGGGACTAGGTAACAATGAGCAGTTCTTC.